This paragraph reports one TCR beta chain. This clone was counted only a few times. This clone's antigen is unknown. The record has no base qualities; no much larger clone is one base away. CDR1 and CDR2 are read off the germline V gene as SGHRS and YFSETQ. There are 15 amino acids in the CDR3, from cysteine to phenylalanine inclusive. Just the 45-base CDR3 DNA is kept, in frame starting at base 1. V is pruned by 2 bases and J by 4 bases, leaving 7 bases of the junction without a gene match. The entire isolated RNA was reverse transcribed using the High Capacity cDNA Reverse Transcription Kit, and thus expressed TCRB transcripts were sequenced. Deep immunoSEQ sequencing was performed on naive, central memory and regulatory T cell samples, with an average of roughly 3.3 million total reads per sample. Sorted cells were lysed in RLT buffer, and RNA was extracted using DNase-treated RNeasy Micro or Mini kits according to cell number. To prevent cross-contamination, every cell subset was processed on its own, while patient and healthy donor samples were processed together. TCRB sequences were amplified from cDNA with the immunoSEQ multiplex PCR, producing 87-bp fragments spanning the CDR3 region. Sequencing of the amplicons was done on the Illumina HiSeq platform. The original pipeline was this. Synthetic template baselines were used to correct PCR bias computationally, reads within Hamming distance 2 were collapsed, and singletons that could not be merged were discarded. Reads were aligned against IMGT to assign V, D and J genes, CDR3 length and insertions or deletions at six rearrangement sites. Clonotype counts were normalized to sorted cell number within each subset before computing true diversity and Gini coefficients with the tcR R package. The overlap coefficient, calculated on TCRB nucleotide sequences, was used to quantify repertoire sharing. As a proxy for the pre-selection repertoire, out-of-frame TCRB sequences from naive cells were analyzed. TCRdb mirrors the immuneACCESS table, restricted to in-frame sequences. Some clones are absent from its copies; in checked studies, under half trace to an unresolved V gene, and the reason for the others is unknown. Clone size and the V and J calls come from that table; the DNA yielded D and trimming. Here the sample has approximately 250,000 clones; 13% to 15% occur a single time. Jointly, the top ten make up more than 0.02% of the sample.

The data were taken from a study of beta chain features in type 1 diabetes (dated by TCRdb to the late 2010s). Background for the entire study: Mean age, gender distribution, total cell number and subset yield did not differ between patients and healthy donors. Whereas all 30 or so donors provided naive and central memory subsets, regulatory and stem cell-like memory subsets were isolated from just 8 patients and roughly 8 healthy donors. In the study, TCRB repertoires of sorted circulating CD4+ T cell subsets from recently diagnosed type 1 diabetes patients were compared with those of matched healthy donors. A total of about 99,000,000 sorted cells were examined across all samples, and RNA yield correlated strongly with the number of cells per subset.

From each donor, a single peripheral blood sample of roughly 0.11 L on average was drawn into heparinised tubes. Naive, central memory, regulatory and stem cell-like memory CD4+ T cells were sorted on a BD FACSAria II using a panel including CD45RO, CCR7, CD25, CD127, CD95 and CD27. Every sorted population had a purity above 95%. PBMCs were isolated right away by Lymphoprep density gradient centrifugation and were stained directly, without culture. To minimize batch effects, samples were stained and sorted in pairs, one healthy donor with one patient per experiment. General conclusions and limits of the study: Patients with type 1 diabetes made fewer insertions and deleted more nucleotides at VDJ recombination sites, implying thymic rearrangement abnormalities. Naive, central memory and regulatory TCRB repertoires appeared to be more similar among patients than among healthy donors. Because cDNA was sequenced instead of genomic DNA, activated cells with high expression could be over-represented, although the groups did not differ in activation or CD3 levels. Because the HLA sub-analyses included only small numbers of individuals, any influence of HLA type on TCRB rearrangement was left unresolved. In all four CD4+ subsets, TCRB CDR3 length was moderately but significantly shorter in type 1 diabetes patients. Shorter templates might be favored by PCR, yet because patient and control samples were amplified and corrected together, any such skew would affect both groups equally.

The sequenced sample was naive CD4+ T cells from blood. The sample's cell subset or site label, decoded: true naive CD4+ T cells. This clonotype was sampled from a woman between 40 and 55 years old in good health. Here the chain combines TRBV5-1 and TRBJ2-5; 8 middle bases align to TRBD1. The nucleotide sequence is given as TGCGCCAGCAGCTTTGGACAGGGAGGCGCAGAGACCCAGTACTTC. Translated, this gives CASSFGQGGAETQYF.